This passage covers 27 T cell receptor beta chains from one sample sequenced in a study of CD8 T cells in ankylosing spondylitis. TCRdb passed the 5' RACE reads through MiXCR, listing each CDR3 protein once. The profile covers about 340,000 distinct CDR3 sequences, with roughly 15% appearing a single time and about 1.1% taken by the ten largest. Sequenced: blood, either unsorted or a sorted T cell fraction (not recorded which). All receptors derive from a male donor with ankylosing spondylitis or in good health (not recorded which).

This CDR3 is CSVAGFDTEAFF. CDR3 nucleotides: TGCAGCGTTGCAGGGTTTGACACTGAAGCTTTCTTT. The genes are TRBV29-1 and TRBJ1-1; D possibly corresponds to TRBD1 (5 bases). This CDR3 has 12 residues. The germline gives CDR1 SQVTM, CDR2 ANQGSEA. V gave up 4 bases and J gave up 3 bases, with 9 bases separating them.

This clonotype was seen more than once but under ten times. The CDR3 DNA reads TGTGCCAGCAGTTCGGACAGGGGGGGAGAGACCCAGTACTTC. Translation gives CASSSDRGGETQYF. The rearrangement uses TRBV12-3 or TRBV12-4 and TRBJ2-5; 10 nucleotides line up with TRBD1. Losses at the gene ends were 4 bases for V and 4 bases for J; bases not matched to a gene: 3. The CDR3 extends over 14 amino acids.

In its sample, this clonotype was seen many times. The gene calls are TRBV4-1 and TRBJ2-2, with D hard to call. V shed 4 bases and J shed 7 bases, with 10 bases lying between them. The CDR3 contains 13 residues. Germline V CDR1 and CDR2: MGHRA, YSYEKL. CDR3 amino acids: CASSPRPGGELFF. The CDR3 nucleotides read TGCGCCAGCAGCCCAAGGCCCGGCGGGGAGCTGTTTTTT.

V gene TRBV3-1 combines with J gene TRBJ2-5, with 8 nucleotides matching TRBD2. Trimming at V came to 2 bases and at J to 5 bases, leaving 4 bases not matched to a gene. CDR3 size: 14 residues. The germline V gene encodes CDR1 LGHDT and CDR2 YNNKEL (reference sequence). This chain's CDR3 is CASSQSGGGETQYF. The DNA of the CDR3 is TGTGCCAGCAGCCAAAGCGGGGGTGGGGAGACCCAGTACTTC.

The rearrangement links TRBV14 to TRBJ2-3; D unclear. Germline CDR1 is SGHDN and CDR2 is FVKESK. Deletions cut 4 bases from V and 0 bases from J, with 17 bases between. The CDR3 covers 17 residues. The CDR3 DNA sequence: TGTGCCAGCAGCCCACTGACCTGGGCCCCTAGCACAGATACGCAGTATTTT. Its translation: CASSPLTWAPSTDTQYF.

The J gene is TRBJ2-3, the V gene TRBV20-1; the match to TRBD2 covers 8 bases. There are 15 residues in the CDR3. V trimming: 5 bases; J trimming: 3 bases; junction bases outside the gene matches: 10. Germline V CDR1 and CDR2: DFQATT, SNEGSKA (reference sequence). CDR3 in DNA: TGCAGTGCTCCCACATTAGCGGGACTTACAGATACGCAGTATTTT. It translates to CSAPTLAGLTDTQYF.

This clonotype was detected only a few times. The chain is built from TRBV5-6 and TRBJ2-1, with D possibly TRBD2 on 6 matching bases. The CDR3 extends over 16 amino acids. Between the trimmed V and J ends, which lost 4 bases and 4 bases, there was a span of 18 bases. Germline V CDR1 and CDR2: SGHDT, YYEEEE. This CDR3 reads CASSTRDGAGYNEQFF. CDR3 coding DNA: TGTGCCAGCAGCACCCGGGACGGGGCGGGGTACAATGAGCAGTTCTTC.

This clonotype has only a few counts. CDR3 in amino acids: CASSPLTGGSYEQYF. CDR3 DNA sequence: TGTGCCAGCAGTCCGTTAACAGGGGGCTCCTACGAGCAGTACTTC. V gene TRBV27 combines with J gene TRBJ2-7; the match to TRBD1 covers 8 bases. Unmatched junction bases numbered 6, after V lost 5 bases and J lost 0 bases. The CDR3 has 15 residues. The V gene's germline CDR1 is MNHEY and CDR2 SMNVEV (reference sequence).

This clonotype was recorded at least ten times. The rearrangement links TRBV5-6 to TRBJ2-2, with D perhaps TRBD1 (6 bases). Germline lookup yields CDR1 SGHDT and CDR2 YYEEEE. The CDR3 totals 14 residues. The V gene lost 3 bases and the J gene lost 5 bases, with 11 bases spanning the gap. DNA for the CDR3: TGTGCCAGCAGCTCCATTCAGGGGACCGGGGAGCTGTTTTTT. This encodes CASSSIQGTGELFF.

CDR3 nucleotide sequence: TGTGCCAGCAGACTACCGGGACTTGAAAAACTGTTTTTT. Protein: CASRLPGLEKLFF. The chain employs TRBV13 and TRBJ1-4; possible D gene TRBD1, 5 bases. This CDR3 spans 13 amino acids. V lost 6 bases and J 7 bases, leaving 12 bases between the germline ends. Germline loops: CDR1 PRHDT, CDR2 FYEKMQ (reference sequence).

The gene calls are TRBV12-3 or TRBV12-4 and TRBJ1-3, with 8 bases identical to TRBD1. V shed 5 bases and J 0 bases; nucleotides not matched to a gene: 3. CDR3 length: 15 amino acids. The CDR3 nucleotides read TGTGCCAGCAGTCGGACAGGGTACTCTGGAAACACCATATATTTT. Its protein product is CASSRTGYSGNTIYF.

This clonotype was recorded many times. The rearrangement links TRBV4-1 to TRBJ2-1; 13 bases map to TRBD2. Germline values: CDR1 MGHRA, CDR2 YSYEKL. This CDR3 contains 15 residues. The J segment lost 8 bases and the V segment lost 6 bases, leaving 7 bases of the junction unmatched. The CDR3 DNA follows: TGCGCCAGCAGACTAGCGGGAGGGCCTCTCCATGAGCAGTTCTTC. Protein: CASRLAGGPLHEQFF.

In its sample, this clonotype was seen a few times. This chain connects TRBV12-3 or TRBV12-4 to TRBJ1-2; possibly TRBD1 for D (5 bases). The CDR3 contains 13 residues. Trimming cost V 5 bases and J 2 bases, with 9 bases left between them. CDR3 nucleotides: TGTGCCAGCAGTCAGGACAAAAACTATGGCTACACCTTC. This codes for CASSQDKNYGYTF.

This clonotype was found a few times. The genes are TRBV20-1 and TRBJ2-1; 11 bases agree with TRBD2. Per germline, CDR1 DFQATT and CDR2 SNEGSKA (reference sequence). The CDR3 extends over 15 amino acids. Germline trimming cut 0 bases from V and 12 bases from J; bases unmatched to any gene: 10. CDR3 region: CSARDKTSGDAGQFF. The CDR3 nucleotides are TGCAGTGCTAGAGATAAGACTAGCGGGGATGCGGGGCAGTTCTTC.

This clonotype has only a few counts. This sequence joins TRBV4-1 and TRBJ2-5; possibly TRBD1 for D (5 bases). The CDR3 length is 13 residues. With 2 bases removed from V and 5 bases from J, the gap between germline ends came to 9 bases. Germline loops: CDR1 MGHRA, CDR2 YSYEKL. The CDR3 nucleotides read TGCGCCAGCAGCCAACCAGGGTTGGAGACCCAGTACTTC. It encodes CASSQPGLETQYF.

This rearrangement joins TRBV12-3 or TRBV12-4 to TRBJ2-1; D possibly matches TRBD1 or TRBD2 (7 bases each). V lost 3 bases, J lost 12 bases, and 12 bases lay in between. The CDR3 sequence is 12 residues long. CDR3 bases: TGTGCCAGCAGTTTCCAGGGGGGGGTGCAGTTCTTC. Translation gives CASSFQGGVQFF.

CDR3 DNA: TGCAGTGCTAACCGGGGATGGGACGAGCAGTACTTC. This gives the protein CSANRGWDEQYF. This chain joins TRBV20-1 and TRBJ2-7; possible D gene TRBD2, 5 bases. Trimming cost V 4 bases and J 5 bases, with 12 bases left between them. Germline V gene lookup returns CDR1 DFQATT and CDR2 SNEGSKA (reference sequence). The CDR3 covers 12 residues.

The chain couples TRBV10-3 to TRBJ2-1; 12 nucleotides align to TRBD2. Germline trimming cut 5 bases from V and 6 bases from J; bases unmatched to any gene: 5. The CDR3 consists of 15 residues. Looked up from germline, CDR1 is ENHRY and CDR2 is SYGVKD. CDR3 sequence reads: CAISPTSGGGNEQFF. The CDR3 DNA sequence: TGTGCCATCAGTCCGACTAGCGGGGGTGGCAATGAGCAGTTCTTC.

The chain employs TRBV7-2 and TRBJ1-1; no definite D call. This CDR3 is built from 13 residues. The V gene's germline CDR1 is SGHTA and CDR2 FQGNSA. Trimming took 2 bases from V and 4 from J, leaving 8 bases between them. The DNA of the CDR3 is TGTGCCAGCAGCTTAACACAAGTCACTGAAGCTTTCTTT. It codes for CASSLTQVTEAFF.

The V and J genes are TRBV4-1 and TRBJ2-7, with TRBD1 matching 10 bases. After removal of 3 bases from V and 8 bases from J, the junction contained 4 bases not matched to a gene. This CDR3 is built from 13 residues. Germline CDR1 reads MGHRA; CDR2 reads YSYEKL. CDR3 protein: CASSQDRGIKQYF. The CDR3, as DNA: TGCGCCAGCAGCCAGGACAGGGGGATCAAGCAGTACTTC.

This clonotype was observed a handful of times. V and J are TRBV3-1 and TRBJ1-4; D call uncertain. Looked up from germline, CDR1 is LGHDT and CDR2 is YNNKEL (reference sequence). The CDR3 length is 14 residues. V lost 4 bases and J 12 bases, leaving 18 bases between the germline ends. The CDR3 DNA follows: TGTGCCAGCAGCCTTGATGGAAGGCCTTCGCAACTGTTTTTT. Translating it yields CASSLDGRPSQLFF. Complete variable domain (other parts from reference TRBV3-1 and TRBJ1-4): DTAVSQTPKYLVTQMGNDKSIKCEQNLGHDTMYWYKQDSKKFLKIMFSYNNKELIINETVPNRFSPKSPDKAHLNLHINSLELGDSAVYFCASSLDGRPSQLFFGSGTQLSVL.

The chain is built from TRBV7-7 and TRBJ2-1; D is unclear. The CDR3 has 13 amino acids. From germline, CDR1 is SSHAT and CDR2 FNYEAQ (reference sequence). V lost 5 bases to trimming and J lost 8 bases, with 13 bases between them. The CDR3 bases are TGTGCCAGCAGCCCAGGCGCCGGCGATGAGCAGTTCTTC. Amino acids: CASSPGAGDEQFF.

This clonotype appeared a few times. The gene calls are TRBV6-1 and TRBJ2-1, with 12 bases fitting TRBD2. This CDR3 is 16 amino acids long. V was clipped by 5 bases and J by 5 bases; unmatched bases: 7. Per germline, CDR1 MNHNS and CDR2 SASEGT. CDR3 sequence: CASSLPGLAGDNEQFF. CDR3 DNA: TGTGCCAGCAGTCTTCCGGGACTAGCGGGTGACAATGAGCAGTTCTTC.

The chain combines TRBV4-1 with TRBJ1-2; tentatively, D is TRBD1 (5 bases). The CDR3 covers 15 residues. V gave up 4 bases and J gave up 8 bases, with 20 bases separating them. Germline CDR1 and CDR2: MGHRA and YSYEKL. The CDR3 bases are TGCGCCAGCAGCCTCTACGCCGGGACCAAACAGGGCTACACCTTC. It codes for CASSLYAGTKQGYTF.

The sample holds many counts of this clonotype. The J gene is TRBJ2-3, the V gene TRBV5-1; 7 bases match TRBD2. The CDR3 has 15 amino acids. Per the germline V gene, CDR1 is SGHRS and CDR2 is YFSETQ. V lost 1 base to trimming and J lost 3 bases; unmatched junction nucleotides: 5. CDR3 DNA: TGCGCCAGCAGCTTGCGTCTAGCGGAAACAGATACGCAGTATTTT. Translation gives CASSLRLAETDTQYF.

Only a few counts were recorded for this clonotype. This chain joins TRBV4-1 and TRBJ2-5; no firm D call. Trimming removed 4 bases at V and 3 bases at J, with 12 bases between. Germline V gives CDR1 MGHRA, CDR2 YSYEKL. This CDR3 spans 14 amino acids. The CDR3 protein is CASSRATKEETQYF. For the CDR3, the DNA is TGCGCCAGCAGCCGAGCTACTAAAGAAGAGACCCAGTACTTC.

The chain uses TRBV6-1 and TRBJ2-6; D possibly corresponds to TRBD1 (5 bases). The CDR3 has 15 amino acids. CDR1 and CDR2 (germline): MNHNS, SASEGT. V lost 5 bases, J lost 5 bases, and 13 bases lay in between. CDR3 sequence: CASSTSRARANVLTF. CDR3 sequence (DNA): TGTGCCAGCAGTACGTCCAGGGCGAGGGCCAACGTCCTGACTTTC.